Following are 13 T cell receptor beta chains from one sample sequenced in a study of blood T cell repertoires in COVID-19. TCRdb's copy holds only in-frame clones and misses some; the assay was immunoSEQ multiplex PCR. The sample yields approximately 170,000 clones, under 90% seen once. The sample comprised peripheral blood. These receptors came from a woman older than 75 with active or convalescent COVID-19.

The chain employs TRBV2 and TRBJ2-3; D perhaps matches TRBD2 (5 bases). With 1 base removed from V and 4 bases from J, the gap between germline ends came to 9 bases. Germline CDR1 is SNHLY and CDR2 is FYNNEI. CDR3 size: 14 residues. CDR3 sequence (DNA): TGTGCCAGCAGTGAAGTTCGGGGATCAGATACGCAGTATTTT. Translation: CASSEVRGSDTQYF. Using reference TRBV2 and TRBJ2-3 for the parts outside the CDR3, the full variable domain is EPEVTQTPSHQVTQMGQEVILRCVPISNHLYFYWYRQILGQKVEFLVSFYNNEISEKSEIFDDQFSVERPDGSNFTLKIRSTKLEDSAMYFCASSEVRGSDTQYFGPGTRLTVL.

The chain uses TRBV7-9 and TRBJ2-5, with TRBD1 matching 8 bases. The V and J ends lost 7 bases and 5 bases, in that order; junction bases with no gene match: 12. This CDR3 has 15 residues. The germline V gene encodes CDR1 SEHNR and CDR2 FQNEAQ (reference sequence). The chain's CDR3 is CASTVDRGAVETQYF. DNA for the CDR3: TGTGCCAGCACAGTTGACAGGGGCGCGGTTGAGACCCAGTACTTC.

The V call is TRBV10-1, the J call TRBJ1-1; D is unclear. The CDR3 spans 16 residues. Between the trimmed V and J ends, which lost 0 bases and 1 base, there was a span of 12 bases. CDR1 is WNHNN, CDR2 SYGVQD, per germline (reference sequence). CDR3 sequence reads: CASSESGWATNTEAFF. Here the CDR3 DNA reads TGCGCCAGCAGTGAGTCGGGTTGGGCGACGAACACTGAAGCTTTCTTT.

V and J are TRBV3-1 (or the pseudogene TRBV3-2) and TRBJ2-3, with TRBD2 identical over 8 bases. Per germline, CDR1 LGHDT and CDR2 YNNKEL (reference sequence). V was clipped by 4 bases and J by 3 bases; unmatched bases: 6. The CDR3 spans 15 residues. CDR3 nucleotide sequence: TGTGCCAGCAGCCCGGGGGGGCGGGGGACAGATACGCAGTATTTT. Protein product: CASSPGGRGTDTQYF.

The chain couples TRBV3-1 (or the pseudogene TRBV3-2) to TRBJ2-7, with 11 bases identical to TRBD2. This CDR3 spans 14 amino acids. With 4 bases clipped from V and 6 bases from J, the junction kept 5 bases outside the gene matches. Germline V gene sequence: CDR1 LGHDT, CDR2 YNNKEL (reference sequence). The CDR3 here is CASSPGLAESEQYF. In nucleotides, the CDR3 is TGTGCCAGCAGCCCGGGACTAGCGGAGAGCGAGCAGTACTTC.

This clone has only a few counts. This chain links TRBV28 with TRBJ1-2; 7 positions match TRBD1. Germline CDR1 MDHEN, CDR2 SYDVKM. Trimming at V came to 4 bases and at J to 0 bases, leaving 5 bases not matched to a gene. The CDR3 totals 15 residues. CDR3 region: CASSSTGAANYGYTF. The CDR3 DNA reads as TGTGCCAGCAGTTCCACAGGGGCTGCTAACTATGGCTACACCTTC.

This rearrangement joins TRBV19 to TRBJ1-4, with D perhaps matching TRBD1 (5 bases). The CDR3 sequence is 14 residues long. V lost 5 bases and J lost 8, with 15 bases in between. From germline, CDR1 is LNHDA and CDR2 SQIVND (reference sequence). CDR3 protein: CASSVEEGNEKLFF. CDR3 DNA sequence: TGTGCCAGTAGTGTCGAGGAGGGGAACGAAAAACTGTTTTTT.

The gene calls are TRBV3-1 (or the pseudogene TRBV3-2) and TRBJ1-6, with a weak D call TRBD1 (6 bases). Per the germline V gene, CDR1 is LGHDT and CDR2 is YNNKEL (reference sequence). Between the trimmed V and J ends, which lost 4 bases and 7 bases, there was a span of 11 bases. CDR3 length equals 14 residues. CDR3 coding DNA: TGTGCCAGCAGCCCGGGACACGCGAATTCACCCCTCCACTTT. Protein product: CASSPGHANSPLHF.

This chain uses TRBV7-6 with TRBJ2-3, with 9 positions matching TRBD2. This CDR3 has 16 residues. The V gene end was trimmed by 1 base and the J gene end by 2 bases; junction bases not matched to a gene: 4. Looked up from germline, CDR1 is SGHVS and CDR2 is FNYEAQ. DNA for the CDR3: TGTGCCAGCAGCTTAGGGGCTAGCGGGAACACAGATACGCAGTATTTT. Its protein product is CASSLGASGNTDTQYF.

This clone was seen a handful of times. This chain uses TRBV5-6 with TRBJ2-1, with 9 bases fitting TRBD2. The germline gives CDR1 SGHDT, CDR2 YYEEEE. The CDR3 extends over 16 amino acids. With 6 bases clipped from V and 4 bases from J, the junction kept 11 bases outside the gene matches. The CDR3 protein is CASNPGVAGVYNEQFF. Here the CDR3 DNA reads TGTGCCAGCAACCCCGGGGTAGCGGGAGTTTACAATGAGCAGTTCTTC.

The chain recombines TRBV25-1 with TRBJ2-1; a weak D match, TRBD1 (6 bases). This CDR3 spans 11 amino acids. CDR1 and CDR2 from the germline V gene are MGHDK and SYGVNS. Trimming cost V 6 bases and J 9 bases, with 9 bases left between them. Here the CDR3 reads CASRQQGEQFF. The CDR3, as DNA: TGTGCCAGCAGACAACAGGGTGAGCAGTTCTTC. Using reference TRBV25-1 and TRBJ2-1 for the parts outside the CDR3, the full variable domain is EADIYQTPRYLVIGTGKKITLECSQTMGHDKMYWYQQDPGMELHLIHYSYGVNSTEKGDLSSESTVSRIRTEHFPLTLESARPSHTSQYLCASRQQGEQFFGPGTRLTVL.

This clone has only a few counts. The chain is built from TRBV10-3 and TRBJ1-2; 10 positions agree with TRBD1. Germline trimming cut 6 bases from V and 7 bases from J; bases unmatched to any gene: 5. This CDR3 is 13 amino acids long. The V gene's germline CDR1 is ENHRY and CDR2 SYGVKD. Here the CDR3 reads CAIRGTGEGGYTF. DNA for the CDR3: TGTGCCATCAGAGGGACAGGGGAAGGTGGCTACACCTTC.

V and J are TRBV15 and TRBJ1-1; D gene ambiguous. Trimming took off 0 bases at V and 1 base at J, with 3 bases between the two ends. CDR1 is LNHNV, CDR2 YYDKDF, per germline (reference sequence). This CDR3 is 13 amino acids long. The CDR3 sequence: CATSRDRNTEAFF. The DNA of the CDR3 is TGTGCCACCAGCAGAGATCGGAACACTGAAGCTTTCTTT.